What follows is one T cell receptor (beta chain) and its context. Primers included in the PCR were 60 Vbeta and 13 Jbeta primers. The protocol was immunoSEQ multiplex PCR, while the TCRdb copy is restricted to in-frame clones and leaves out a portion. The sample contains about 180,000 clones, under 80% of which appear only once. The entry originates in a study of cytomegalovirus exposure and HLA in healthy donors. The CDR3 sequence is 19 residues long. Trimming removed 0 bases from V and 3 bases from J; junction bases left unmatched: 13. The sequenced sample consisted of PBMCs. This sequence joins TRBV23-1 and TRBJ2-3; 9 positions match TRBD2. TRBV23-1 is filed as an ORF, its function uncertain. The clonotype was recovered from a young woman in good health and CMV-seropositive. CDR3: CASSQSSSGGLIPTDTQYF. As DNA, the CDR3 is TGCGCCAGCAGTCAATCGAGTAGCGGGGGCCTTATCCCGACAGATACGCAGTATTTT.